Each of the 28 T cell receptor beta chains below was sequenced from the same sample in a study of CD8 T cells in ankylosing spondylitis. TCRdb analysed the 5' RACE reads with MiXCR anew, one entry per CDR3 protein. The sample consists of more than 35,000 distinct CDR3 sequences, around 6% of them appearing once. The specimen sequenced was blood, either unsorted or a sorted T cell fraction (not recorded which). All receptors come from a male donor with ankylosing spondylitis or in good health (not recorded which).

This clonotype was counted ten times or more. The CDR3 protein is CAAQGYEQYF. CDR3 nucleotide sequence: TGTGCCGCCCAGGGCTACGAGCAGTACTTC. The chain has TRBV24-1 and TRBJ2-7; D might be TRBD1 (5 bases). The CDR3 runs 10 residues. The germline CDR1 and CDR2 sequences are KGHDR and SFDVKD. V was shortened by 12 bases and J by 3 bases, with 8 bases between the two germline ends.

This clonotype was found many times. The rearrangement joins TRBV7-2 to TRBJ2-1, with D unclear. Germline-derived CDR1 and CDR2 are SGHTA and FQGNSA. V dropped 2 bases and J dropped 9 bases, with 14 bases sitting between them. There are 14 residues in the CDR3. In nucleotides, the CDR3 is TGTGCCAGCAGCTTAACCCCCAATCGCGGTGAGCAGTTCTTC. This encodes CASSLTPNRGEQFF.

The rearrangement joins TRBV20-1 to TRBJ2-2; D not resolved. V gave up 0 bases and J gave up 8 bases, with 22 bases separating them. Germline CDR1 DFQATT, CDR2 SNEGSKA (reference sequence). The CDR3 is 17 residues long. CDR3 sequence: CSARDPTRASDVGELFF. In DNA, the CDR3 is TGCAGTGCTAGAGATCCTACCCGGGCCTCCGACGTAGGGGAGCTGTTTTTT.

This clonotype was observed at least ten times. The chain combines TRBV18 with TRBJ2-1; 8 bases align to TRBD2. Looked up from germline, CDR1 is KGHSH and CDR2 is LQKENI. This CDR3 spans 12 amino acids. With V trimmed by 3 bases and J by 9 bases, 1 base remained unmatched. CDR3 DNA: TGTGCCAGCTCACCTCTAGCGGGTGAGCAGTTCTTC. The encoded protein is CASSPLAGEQFF. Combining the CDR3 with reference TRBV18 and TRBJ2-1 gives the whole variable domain NAGVMQNPRHLVRRRGQEARLRCSPMKGHSHVYWYRQLPEEGLKFMVYLQKENIIDESGMPKERFSAEFPKEGPSILRIQQVVRGDSAAYFCASSPLAGEQFFGPGTRLTVL.

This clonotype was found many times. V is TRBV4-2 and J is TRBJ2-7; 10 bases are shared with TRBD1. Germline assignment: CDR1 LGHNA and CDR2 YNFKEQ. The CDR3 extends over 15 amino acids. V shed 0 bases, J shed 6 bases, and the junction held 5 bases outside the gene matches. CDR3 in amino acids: CASSQEGTGVGEQYF. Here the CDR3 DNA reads TGTGCCAGCAGCCAAGAAGGGACAGGGGTGGGCGAGCAGTACTTC.

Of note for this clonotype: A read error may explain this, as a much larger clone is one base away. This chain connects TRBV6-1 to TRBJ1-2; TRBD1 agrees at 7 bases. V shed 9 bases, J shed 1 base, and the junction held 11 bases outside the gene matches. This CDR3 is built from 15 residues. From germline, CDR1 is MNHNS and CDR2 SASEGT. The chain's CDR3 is CARTSRGRGNYGYTF. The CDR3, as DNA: TGTGCCAGGACGAGTAGGGGGCGCGGTAACTATGGCTACACCTTC.

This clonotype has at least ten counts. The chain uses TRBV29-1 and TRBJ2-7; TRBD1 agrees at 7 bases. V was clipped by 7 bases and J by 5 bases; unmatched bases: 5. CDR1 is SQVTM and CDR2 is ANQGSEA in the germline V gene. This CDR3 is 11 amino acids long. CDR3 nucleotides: TGCAGCGCGTACAGGGGCGACGAGCAGTACTTC. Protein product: CSAYRGDEQYF.

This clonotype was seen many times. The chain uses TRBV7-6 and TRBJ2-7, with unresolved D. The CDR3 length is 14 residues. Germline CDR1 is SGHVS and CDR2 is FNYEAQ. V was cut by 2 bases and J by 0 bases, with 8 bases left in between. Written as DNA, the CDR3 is TGTGCCAGCAGCTTAATGGAAGGCTCCTACGAGCAGTACTTC. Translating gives CASSLMEGSYEQYF.

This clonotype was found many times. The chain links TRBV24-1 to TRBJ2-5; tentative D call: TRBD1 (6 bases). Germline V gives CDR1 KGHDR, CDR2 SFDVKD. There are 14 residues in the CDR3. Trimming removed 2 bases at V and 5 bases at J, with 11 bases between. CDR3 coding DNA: TGTGCCACCAGTGATTCCTGGACAGAGGAGACCCAGTACTTC. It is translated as CATSDSWTEETQYF.

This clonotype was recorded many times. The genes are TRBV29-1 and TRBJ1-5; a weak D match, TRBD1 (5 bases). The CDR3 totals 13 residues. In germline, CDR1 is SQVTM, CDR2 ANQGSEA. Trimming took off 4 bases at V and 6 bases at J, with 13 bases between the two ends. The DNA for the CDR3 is TGCAGCGTTGGTCAGGGCCCCGGTCAGCCCCAGCATTTT. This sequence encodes CSVGQGPGQPQHF.

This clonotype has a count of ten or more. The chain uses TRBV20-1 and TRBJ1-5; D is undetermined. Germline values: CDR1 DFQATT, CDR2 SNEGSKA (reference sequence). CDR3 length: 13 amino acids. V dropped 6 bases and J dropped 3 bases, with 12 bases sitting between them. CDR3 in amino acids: CSATGFFNQPQHF. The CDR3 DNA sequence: TGCAGTGCCACGGGGTTCTTCAATCAGCCCCAGCATTTT.

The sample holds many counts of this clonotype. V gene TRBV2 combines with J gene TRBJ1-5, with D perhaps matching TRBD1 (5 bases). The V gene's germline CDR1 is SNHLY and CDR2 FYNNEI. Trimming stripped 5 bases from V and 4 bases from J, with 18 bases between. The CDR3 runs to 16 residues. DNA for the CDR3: TGTGCCAGCAGTACCTCCGGCGGGGCCCTGAATCAGCCCCAGCATTTT. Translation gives CASSTSGGALNQPQHF.

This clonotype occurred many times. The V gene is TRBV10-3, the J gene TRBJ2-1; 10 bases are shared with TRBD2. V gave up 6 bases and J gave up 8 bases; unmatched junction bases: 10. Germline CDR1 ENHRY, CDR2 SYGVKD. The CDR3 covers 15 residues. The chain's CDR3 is CAISEAASGSDEQFF. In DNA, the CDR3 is TGTGCCATCAGCGAGGCGGCTAGCGGGAGTGATGAGCAGTTCTTC.

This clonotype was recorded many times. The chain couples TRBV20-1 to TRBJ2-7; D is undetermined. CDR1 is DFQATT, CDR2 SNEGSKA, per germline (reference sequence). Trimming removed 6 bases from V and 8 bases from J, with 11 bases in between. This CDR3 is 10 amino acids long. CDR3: CSAKARQQYF. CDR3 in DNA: TGCAGTGCAAAGGCGCGACAGCAGTACTTC.

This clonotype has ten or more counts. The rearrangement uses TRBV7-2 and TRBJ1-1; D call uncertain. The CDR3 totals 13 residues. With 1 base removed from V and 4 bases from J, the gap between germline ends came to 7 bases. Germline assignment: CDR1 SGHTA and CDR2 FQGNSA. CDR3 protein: CASSLGVGTEAFF. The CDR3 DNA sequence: TGTGCCAGCAGCTTAGGCGTCGGCACTGAAGCTTTCTTT.

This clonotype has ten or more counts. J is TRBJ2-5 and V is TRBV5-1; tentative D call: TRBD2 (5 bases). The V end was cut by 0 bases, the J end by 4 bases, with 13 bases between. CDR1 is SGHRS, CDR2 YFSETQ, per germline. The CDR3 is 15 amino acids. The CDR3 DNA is TGCGCCAGCAGCTTGGCGGGTGTCCGGGGAGAGACCCAGTACTTC. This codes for CASSLAGVRGETQYF.

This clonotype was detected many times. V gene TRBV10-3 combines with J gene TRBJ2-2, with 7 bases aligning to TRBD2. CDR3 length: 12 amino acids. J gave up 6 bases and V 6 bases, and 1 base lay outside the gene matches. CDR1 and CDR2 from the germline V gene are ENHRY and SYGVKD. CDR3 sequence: CAISGLAGELFF. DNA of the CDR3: TGTGCCATCAGCGGACTAGCCGGGGAGCTGTTTTTT.

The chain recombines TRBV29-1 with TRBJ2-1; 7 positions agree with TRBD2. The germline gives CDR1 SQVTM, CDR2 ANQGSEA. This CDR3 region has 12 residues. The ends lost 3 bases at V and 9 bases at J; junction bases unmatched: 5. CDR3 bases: TGCAGCGTTGACGAGACTAGCACTGAGCAGTTCTTC. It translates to CSVDETSTEQFF.

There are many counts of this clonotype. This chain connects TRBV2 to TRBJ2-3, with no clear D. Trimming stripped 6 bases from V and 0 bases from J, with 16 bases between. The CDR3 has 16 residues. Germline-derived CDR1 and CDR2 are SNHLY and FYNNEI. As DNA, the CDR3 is TGTGCCAGCAGGGACCTTAGAGTTGTGAGCACAGATACGCAGTATTTT. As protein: CASRDLRVVSTDTQYF.

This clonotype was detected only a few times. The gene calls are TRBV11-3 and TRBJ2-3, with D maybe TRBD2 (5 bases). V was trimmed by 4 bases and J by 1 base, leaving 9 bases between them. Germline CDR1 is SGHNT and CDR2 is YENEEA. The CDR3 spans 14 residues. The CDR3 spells CASSSMRGTDTQYF. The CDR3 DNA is TGTGCCAGCAGCTCCATGAGGGGCACAGATACGCAGTATTTT.

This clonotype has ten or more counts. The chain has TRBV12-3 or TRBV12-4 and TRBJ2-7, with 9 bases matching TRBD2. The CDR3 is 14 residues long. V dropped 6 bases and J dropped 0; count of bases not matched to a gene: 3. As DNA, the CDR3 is TGTGCCAGCAGCTCACTAGCGGGCTCCTACGAGCAGTACTTC. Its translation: CASSSLAGSYEQYF.

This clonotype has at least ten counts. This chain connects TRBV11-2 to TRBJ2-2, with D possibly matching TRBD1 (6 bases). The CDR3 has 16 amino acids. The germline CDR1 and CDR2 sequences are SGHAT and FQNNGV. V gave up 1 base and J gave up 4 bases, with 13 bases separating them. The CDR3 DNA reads TGTGCCAGCAGCTTAGGAACAGGGATAAGCACCGGGGAGCTGTTTTTT. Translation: CASSLGTGISTGELFF.

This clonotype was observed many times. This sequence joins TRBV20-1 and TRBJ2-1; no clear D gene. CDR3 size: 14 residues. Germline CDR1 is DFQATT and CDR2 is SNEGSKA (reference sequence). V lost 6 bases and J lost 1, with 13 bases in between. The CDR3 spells CSARAPQSYNEQFF. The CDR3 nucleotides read TGCAGTGCCCGGGCCCCCCAGTCCTACAATGAGCAGTTCTTC.

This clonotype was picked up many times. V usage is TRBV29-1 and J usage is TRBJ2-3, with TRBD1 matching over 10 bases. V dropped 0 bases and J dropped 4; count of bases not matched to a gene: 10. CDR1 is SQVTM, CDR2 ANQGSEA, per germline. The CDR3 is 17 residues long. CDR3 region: CSVEEPSRTGGADTQYF. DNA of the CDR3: TGCAGCGTTGAAGAACCCTCCAGGACAGGGGGGGCAGATACGCAGTATTTT.

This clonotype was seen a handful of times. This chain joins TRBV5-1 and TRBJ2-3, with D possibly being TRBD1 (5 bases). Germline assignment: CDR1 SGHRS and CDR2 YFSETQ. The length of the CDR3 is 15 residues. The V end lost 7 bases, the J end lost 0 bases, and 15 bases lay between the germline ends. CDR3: CASLTTGASTDTQYF. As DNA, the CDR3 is TGCGCCAGCCTTACCACAGGTGCTAGCACAGATACGCAGTATTTT.

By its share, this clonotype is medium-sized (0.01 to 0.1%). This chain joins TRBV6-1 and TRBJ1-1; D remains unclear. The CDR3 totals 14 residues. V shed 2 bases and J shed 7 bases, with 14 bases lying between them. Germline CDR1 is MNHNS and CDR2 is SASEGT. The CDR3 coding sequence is TGTGCCAGCAGTGAATATGGCAGGCGGATTGAAGCTTTCTTT. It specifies CASSEYGRRIEAFF.

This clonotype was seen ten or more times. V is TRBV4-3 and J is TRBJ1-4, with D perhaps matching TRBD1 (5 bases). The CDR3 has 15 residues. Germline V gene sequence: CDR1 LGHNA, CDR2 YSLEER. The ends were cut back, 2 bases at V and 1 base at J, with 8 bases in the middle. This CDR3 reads CASSQRRGTNEKLFF. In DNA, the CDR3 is TGCGCCAGCAGCCAACGGAGGGGAACTAATGAAAAACTGTTTTTT.

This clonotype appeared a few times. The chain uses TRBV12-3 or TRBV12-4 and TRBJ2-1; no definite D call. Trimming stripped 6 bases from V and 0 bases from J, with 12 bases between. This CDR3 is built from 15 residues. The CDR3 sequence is CASSVRPSSYNEQFF. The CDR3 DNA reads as TGTGCCAGCAGCGTTCGGCCGAGCTCCTACAATGAGCAGTTCTTC.